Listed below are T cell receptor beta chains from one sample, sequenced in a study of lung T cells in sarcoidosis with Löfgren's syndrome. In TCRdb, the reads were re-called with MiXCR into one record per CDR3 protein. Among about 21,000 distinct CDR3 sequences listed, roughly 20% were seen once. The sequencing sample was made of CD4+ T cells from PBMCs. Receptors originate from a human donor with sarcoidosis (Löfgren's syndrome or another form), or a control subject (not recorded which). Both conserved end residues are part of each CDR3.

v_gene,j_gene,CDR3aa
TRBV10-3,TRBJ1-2,CAITTGSGYTF
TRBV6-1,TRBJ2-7,CASSIGLYGEQYF
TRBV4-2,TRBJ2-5,CASSRDSSETQYF
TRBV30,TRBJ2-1,CAWSVRVGEQFF
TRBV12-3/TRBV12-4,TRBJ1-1,CASSKSLQGATEAFF
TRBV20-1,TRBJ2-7,CSALDSSYEQYF
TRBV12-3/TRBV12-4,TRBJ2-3,CASSWGGQDTQYF
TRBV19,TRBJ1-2,CASTSQGRRLVYTF
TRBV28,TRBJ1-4,CASSPWDRNNEKLFF
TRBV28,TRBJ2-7,CASDSTGTGSEQYF
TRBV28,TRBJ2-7,CASSSPGQGVLKQYF
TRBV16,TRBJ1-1,CASSQMGERTEAFF
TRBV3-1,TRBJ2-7,CASSQGRELAGGNSYEQYF
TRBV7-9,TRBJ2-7,CASSTVSWGQETYEQYF
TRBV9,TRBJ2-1,CASSATSVGEQFF
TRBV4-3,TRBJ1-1,CASSLIQGLEAFF
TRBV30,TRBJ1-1,CAWSPLTGSLVNTEAFF
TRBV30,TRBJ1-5,CAWSVSPQGGDNQPQHF
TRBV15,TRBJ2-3,CATSRDRGPADTQYF
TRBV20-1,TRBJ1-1,CSAGEPRGMNTEAFF
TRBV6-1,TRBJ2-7,CASSLGQGYYEQYF
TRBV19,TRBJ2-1,CASSTYSRTYNEQFF
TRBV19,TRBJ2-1,CAATSGYNEQFF
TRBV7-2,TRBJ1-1,CASSLTGTANTEAFF
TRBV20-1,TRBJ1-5,CSAAQEGAGRNQPQHF
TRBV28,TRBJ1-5,CASNPQVGGNQPQHF
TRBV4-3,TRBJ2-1,CASSQELDDEQFF
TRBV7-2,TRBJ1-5,CASSPGTVSNQPQHF
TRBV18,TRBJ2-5,CASSMSGETQYF
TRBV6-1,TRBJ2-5,CATTSLAGGNQETQYF
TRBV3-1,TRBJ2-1,CASSQGISGNRNEQFF
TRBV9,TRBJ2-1,CASSGPGQGGNEQFF
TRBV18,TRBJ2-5,CASSPGQETQYF
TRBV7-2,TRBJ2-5,CASSAGLAGRETQYF
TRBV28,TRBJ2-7,CASSEPGQVTYEQYF
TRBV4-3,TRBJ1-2,CASSQTGLTGYTF
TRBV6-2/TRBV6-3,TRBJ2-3,CASNYGRRSTDTQYF
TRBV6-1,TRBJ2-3,CASSYLAGGKDTQYF
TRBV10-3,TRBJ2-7,CAISESKDRGPYEQYF
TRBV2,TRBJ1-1,CASGERTNTEAFF
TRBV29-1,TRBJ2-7,CSVEETRSSYEQYF
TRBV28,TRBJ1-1,CASSSQGADEAFF
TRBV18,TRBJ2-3,CASSPELAGSTDTQYF
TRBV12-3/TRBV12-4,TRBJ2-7,CASSSPPDRYEQYF